These T cell receptor beta chains were read from a single sample in a study of cytomegalovirus exposure and HLA in healthy donors. Repertoires were generated with immunoSEQ multiplex PCR, while TCRdb's copy carries only in-frame clones and drops some. The sample contains 180,000 or so clones, around nine tenths of which appear only once. Sequenced sample: PBMCs. The source is a man younger than 40 in good health and CMV-seropositive. CDR3s include the opening cysteine and the closing phenylalanine or tryptophan. D genes are given only for firm matches. Expanded clones are given a class, and other clones once, few, many or no size at all.

CDR3aa: CASSYHRGDYGYTF
CDR3nt: TGTGCCAGCAGTTACCACAGGGGAGACTATGGCTACACCTTC
abundance: -
d_gene: TRBD1
j_gene: TRBJ1-2
v_gene: TRBV6-5

CDR3aa: CASSLANFNNEQFF
CDR3nt: TGTGCCAGCAGCCTCGCCAACTTCAACAATGAGCAGTTCTTC
abundance: -
d_gene: -
j_gene: TRBJ2-1
v_gene: TRBV14

CDR3aa: CASSQGQVGNQPQHF
CDR3nt: TGCGCCAGCAGCCAAGGGCAGGTCGGGAATCAGCCCCAGCATTTT
abundance: -
d_gene: -
j_gene: TRBJ1-5
v_gene: TRBV4-1

CDR3aa: CASSFGTDYEQYF
CDR3nt: TGCGCCAGCAGCTTCGGTACAGACTACGAGCAGTACTTC
abundance: -
d_gene: -
j_gene: TRBJ2-7
v_gene: TRBV5-1

CDR3aa: CASSPDVPYEQYF
CDR3nt: TGTGCCAGCTCACCAGACGTTCCCTACGAGCAGTACTTC
abundance: few
d_gene: -
j_gene: TRBJ2-7
v_gene: TRBV18

CDR3aa: CASSQAPGGNSPLHF
CDR3nt: TGCGCCAGCAGCCAAGCGCCAGGGGGGAATTCACCCCTCCACTTT
abundance: -
d_gene: TRBD1
j_gene: TRBJ1-6
v_gene: TRBV4-3

CDR3aa: CASSQGEGDTGELFF
CDR3nt: TGTGCCAGCAGCCAAGGGGAGGGGGACACCGGGGAGCTGTTTTTT
abundance: many
d_gene: -
j_gene: TRBJ2-2
v_gene: TRBV4-2

CDR3aa: CASSLNLDQQYF
CDR3nt: TGCGCCAGCAGCTTGAATCTAGACCAGCAGTACTTC
abundance: -
d_gene: -
j_gene: TRBJ2-7
v_gene: TRBV5-1

CDR3aa: CASSRGYYNEQFF
CDR3nt: TGCGCCAGCAGCCGGGGTTACTACAATGAGCAGTTCTTC
abundance: -
d_gene: -
j_gene: TRBJ2-1
v_gene: TRBV4-1

CDR3aa: CASSSVATPQETQYF
CDR3nt: TGTGCCAGCAGTTCAGTAGCAACCCCCCAAGAGACCCAGTACTTC
abundance: once
d_gene: -
j_gene: TRBJ2-5
v_gene: TRBV28

CDR3aa: CASSTGTGLDTQYF
CDR3nt: TGTGCCAGCAGTACGGGGACAGGGTTAGATACGCAGTATTTT
abundance: -
d_gene: TRBD1
j_gene: TRBJ2-3
v_gene: TRBV27

CDR3aa: CASSSDTGVGYEQYF
CDR3nt: TGTGCCAGCAGCTCTGACACAGGGGTGGGCTACGAGCAGTACTTC
abundance: -
d_gene: TRBD1
j_gene: TRBJ2-7
v_gene: TRBV7-9

CDR3aa: CASSLGKGAYGYTF
CDR3nt: TGTGCCAGCAGCTTAGGTAAAGGGGCCTATGGCTACACCTTC
abundance: -
d_gene: -
j_gene: TRBJ1-2
v_gene: TRBV7-9

CDR3aa: CASRKTGGSNYGYTF
CDR3nt: TGTGCCAGTAGGAAGACAGGGGGCAGTAACTATGGCTACACCTTC
abundance: -
d_gene: TRBD1
j_gene: TRBJ1-2
v_gene: TRBV19

CDR3aa: CASSGGLAGADTQYF
CDR3nt: TGTGCCAGTAGTGGGGGACTAGCGGGAGCGGATACGCAGTATTTT
abundance: -
d_gene: TRBD2
j_gene: TRBJ2-3
v_gene: TRBV19

CDR3aa: CASQDGTGPPRGETQYF
CDR3nt: TGTGCCAGCCAGGATGGGACAGGGCCCCCGAGGGGAGAGACCCAGTACTTC
abundance: -
d_gene: TRBD1
j_gene: TRBJ2-5
v_gene: TRBV2

CDR3aa: CASSVDQGGNYGYTF
CDR3nt: TGTGCCAGCAGCGTAGACCAGGGTGGCAACTATGGCTACACCTTC
abundance: -
d_gene: -
j_gene: TRBJ1-2
v_gene: TRBV9

CDR3aa: CASTGTGGADTQYF
CDR3nt: TGTGCCAGTACTGGGACAGGGGGCGCAGATACGCAGTATTTT
abundance: -
d_gene: TRBD1
j_gene: TRBJ2-3
v_gene: TRBV19

CDR3aa: CASAPRRARGSYGYTF
CDR3nt: TGTGCCAGCGCTCCGCGAAGGGCCCGCGGGAGCTATGGCTACACCTTC
abundance: -
d_gene: -
j_gene: TRBJ1-2
v_gene: TRBV7-9

CDR3aa: CASSPGQVDTGELFF
CDR3nt: TGCGCCAGCAGCCCGGGACAGGTGGACACCGGGGAGCTGTTTTTT
abundance: -
d_gene: TRBD1
j_gene: TRBJ2-2
v_gene: TRBV5-1

CDR3aa: CAWSVGQPYGYTF
CDR3nt: TGTGCCTGGAGTGTTGGGCAGCCCTATGGCTACACCTTC
abundance: once
d_gene: -
j_gene: TRBJ1-2
v_gene: TRBV30

CDR3aa: CASSQDRDRGYGYTF
CDR3nt: TGTGCCAGCAGCCAAGACCGGGACAGGGGCTATGGCTACACCTTC
abundance: -
d_gene: TRBD1
j_gene: TRBJ1-2
v_gene: TRBV14

CDR3aa: CASSIPGLTDTQYF
CDR3nt: TGTGCCAGCAGCATTCCGGGACTCACAGATACGCAGTATTTT
abundance: -
d_gene: -
j_gene: TRBJ2-3
v_gene: TRBV7-3

CDR3aa: CASSEEEGYSNQPQHF
CDR3nt: TGTGCCAGCAGTGAAGAAGAGGGATATAGCAATCAGCCCCAGCATTTT
abundance: -
d_gene: -
j_gene: TRBJ1-5
v_gene: TRBV2

CDR3aa: CASSVDGQPTDTQYF
CDR3nt: TGTGCCAGCAGCGTAGATGGACAGCCCACAGATACGCAGTATTTT
abundance: -
d_gene: -
j_gene: TRBJ2-3
v_gene: TRBV9

CDR3aa: CASSLSYRNTEAFF
CDR3nt: TGTGCCAGCAGTTTATCGTACCGGAACACTGAAGCTTTCTTT
abundance: -
d_gene: -
j_gene: TRBJ1-1
v_gene: TRBV27

CDR3aa: CSVGDSAELEKLFF
CDR3nt: TGCAGCGTTGGAGATTCCGCGGAGCTTGAAAAACTGTTTTTT
abundance: once
d_gene: -
j_gene: TRBJ1-4
v_gene: TRBV29-1

CDR3aa: CASSSSLDRGQSGYTF
CDR3nt: TGCGCCAGCAGTTCTTCCTTGGACAGGGGGCAAAGTGGCTACACCTTC
abundance: -
d_gene: TRBD1
j_gene: TRBJ1-2
v_gene: TRBV5-1

CDR3aa: CATSRSLDTGELFF
CDR3nt: TGTGCCACCAGCAGATCCCTGGACACCGGGGAGCTGTTTTTT
abundance: -
d_gene: -
j_gene: TRBJ2-2
v_gene: TRBV15

CDR3aa: CASSERLRIGGGNSNQPQHF
CDR3nt: TGTGCCAGCAGTGAACGGTTAAGGATCGGAGGGGGTAATAGCAATCAGCCCCAGCATTTT
abundance: -
d_gene: -
j_gene: TRBJ1-5
v_gene: TRBV6-1

CDR3aa: CATSRDVQGNQPQHF
CDR3nt: TGTGCCACCAGCAGAGATGTGCAAGGCAATCAGCCCCAGCATTTT
abundance: -
d_gene: -
j_gene: TRBJ1-5
v_gene: TRBV15

CDR3aa: CASSVDEGHQPQHF
CDR3nt: TGTGCCAGCAGCGTAGATGAAGGCCATCAGCCCCAGCATTTT
abundance: -
d_gene: -
j_gene: TRBJ1-5
v_gene: TRBV9

CDR3aa: CASSLGPSRDRVSEQFF
CDR3nt: TGTGCCAGCAGCCTAGGCCCTTCCCGGGACAGGGTGAGTGAGCAGTTCTTC
abundance: -
d_gene: TRBD1
j_gene: TRBJ2-1
v_gene: TRBV5-4

CDR3aa: CSVQGGGSSSYNEQFF
CDR3nt: TGCAGCGTTCAAGGGGGGGGTAGCAGCTCCTACAATGAGCAGTTCTTC
abundance: -
d_gene: -
j_gene: TRBJ2-1
v_gene: TRBV29-1

CDR3aa: CASSLMGGSSTEAFF
CDR3nt: TGTGCCAGCAGCTTAATGGGGGGCTCGAGCACTGAAGCTTTCTTT
abundance: -
d_gene: -
j_gene: TRBJ1-1
v_gene: TRBV7-9

CDR3aa: CASSFQGFYEQYF
CDR3nt: TGTGCCAGCAGCTTCCAGGGATTCTACGAGCAGTACTTC
abundance: -
d_gene: -
j_gene: TRBJ2-7
v_gene: TRBV7-2